Each of the 13 T cell receptor beta chains below was sequenced from the same sample in a study of T cell responses to AZD1222 COVID-19 vaccine. The table came from immunoSEQ multiplex PCR; TCRdb's copy has only in-frame clones and leaves some out. The sample carries some 130,000 clones, over 90% recorded once. Here the sequenced sample was peripheral blood, taken on day 0 of AZD1222 vaccination. The receptor set was obtained from an adult in good health.

As for this clone: One junction end disagrees with the germline gene, perhaps due to a read error. This chain uses TRBV2 with TRBJ2-7, with 13 bases that match TRBD2. CDR1 is SNHLY, CDR2 FYNNEI, per germline. The CDR3 length is 16 residues. CDR3 bases: TGTGCCAGCAGGGAAGGACTAGCGGGAGCGGGGTACGAGCAGTACTTC. Amino acids: CASREGLAGAGYEQYF. Drawing the rest from reference TRBV2 and TRBJ2-7, the complete variable domain is EPEVTQTPSHQVTQMGQEVILRCVPISNHLYFYWYRQILGQKVEFLVSFYNNEISEKSEIFDDQFSVERPDGSNFTLKIRSTKLEDSAMYFCASREGLAGAGYEQYFGPGTRLTVT.

J is TRBJ1-6 and V is TRBV27, with D maybe TRBD1 (5 bases). The CDR3 is made up of 16 amino acids. Germline loops: CDR1 MNHEY, CDR2 SMNVEV (reference sequence). Trimming took 3 bases from V and 4 from J, leaving 13 bases between them. The CDR3 here is CASSFTGILYNSPLHF. For the CDR3, the DNA is TGTGCCAGCAGTTTCACAGGAATCCTTTATAATTCACCCCTCCACTTT.

This clone appeared once. The chain joins TRBV30 to TRBJ1-2; D possibly corresponds to TRBD1 (5 bases). Trimming left V 0 bases short and J 4 bases short, with 12 bases between. This CDR3 contains 14 residues. Germline V lookup: CDR1 GTSNPN, CDR2 SVGIG (reference sequence). The CDR3 reads CAWSVRGSVYGYTF. DNA of the CDR3: TGTGCCTGGAGTGTAAGGGGCAGCGTCTATGGCTACACCTTC. Together with reference TRBV30 and TRBJ1-2, the CDR3 gives the full variable domain: SQTIHQWPATLVQPVGSPLSLECTVEGTSNPNLYWYRQAAGRGLQLLFYSVGIGQISSEVPQNLSASRPQDRQFILSSKKLLLSDSGFYLCAWSVRGSVYGYTFGSGTRLTVV.

J is TRBJ2-5 and V is TRBV5-1; 8 nucleotides match TRBD2. From germline, CDR1 is SGHRS and CDR2 YFSETQ. The length of the CDR3 is 16 residues. The junction had 6 bases not matched to a gene; V was cut back by 1 base and J by 1 base. The CDR3, as DNA: TGCGCCAGCAGCTTGAGCCCCAGCGGGGGCCAAGAGACCCAGTACTTC. Translation gives CASSLSPSGGQETQYF. Combining the CDR3 with reference TRBV5-1 and TRBJ2-5 gives the whole variable domain KAGVTQTPRYLIKTRGQQVTLSCSPISGHRSVSWYQQTPGQGLQFLFEYFSETQRNKGNFPGRFSGRQFSNSRSEMNVSTLELGDSALYLCASSLSPSGGQETQYFGPGTRLLVL.

The chain carries TRBV28 and TRBJ1-2; 8 bases are shared with TRBD1. CDR1 is MDHEN, CDR2 SYDVKM, per germline. V gave up 6 bases and J gave up 7 bases; unmatched junction bases: 7. The CDR3 consists of 13 residues. The CDR3 DNA sequence: TGTGCCAGCAGCCCGGACAGGGATAGTGGCTACACCTTC. It specifies CASSPDRDSGYTF.

This chain joins TRBV19 and TRBJ2-1, with D possibly TRBD1 on 6 matching bases. Germline CDR1 is LNHDA and CDR2 is SQIVND (reference sequence). This CDR3 has 16 amino acids. Trimming removed 0 bases from V and 8 bases from J, with 17 bases in between. The CDR3 loop is CASSIDMDSTIDEQFF. Here the CDR3 DNA reads TGTGCCAGTAGTATAGATATGGACAGTACTATAGATGAGCAGTTCTTC.

This chain connects TRBV2 to TRBJ2-2; D gene unclear. The germline V gene encodes CDR1 SNHLY and CDR2 FYNNEI. The CDR3 is 12 amino acids. V was trimmed by 5 bases and J by 4 bases, leaving 5 bases between them. In DNA, the CDR3 is TGTGCCAGCAGTACGTTCACCGGGGAGCTGTTTTTT. Its translation is CASSTFTGELFF.

This sequence joins TRBV24-1 and TRBJ1-1; D unclear. The CDR3 sequence is 14 residues long. Per the germline V gene, CDR1 is KGHDR and CDR2 is SFDVKD. V lost 0 bases and J lost 2, with 6 bases in between. The CDR3 loop is CATSDLSHNTEAFF. The CDR3 nucleotides read TGTGCCACCAGTGATTTGTCCCATAACACTGAAGCTTTCTTT.

CDR3 in amino acids: CASSSQIRTRVQPQHF. The CDR3, as DNA: TGTGCCAGCAGTTCCCAAATCAGGACGCGAGTCCAGCCCCAGCATTTT. The chain employs TRBV28 and TRBJ1-5; D is unresolved. V was cut by 4 bases and J by 7 bases, with 20 bases left in between. CDR3 length: 16 amino acids. The germline gives CDR1 MDHEN, CDR2 SYDVKM. Using reference TRBV28 and TRBJ1-5 for the parts outside the CDR3, the full variable domain is DVKVTQSSRYLVKRTGEKVFLECVQDMDHENMFWYRQDPGLGLRLIYFSYDVKMKEKGDIPEGYSVSREKKERFSLILESASTNQTSMYLCASSSQIRTRVQPQHFGDGTRLSIL.

J is TRBJ1-1 and V is TRBV27, with D uncertain. The V end was cut by 3 bases, the J end by 7 bases, with 12 bases between. Per germline, CDR1 MNHEY and CDR2 SMNVEV (reference sequence). The CDR3 has 13 amino acids. This CDR3 is CASSFQVVGEAFF. CDR3 DNA: TGTGCCAGCAGTTTCCAAGTCGTCGGTGAAGCTTTCTTT.

V usage is TRBV5-1 and J usage is TRBJ2-7; TRBD2 aligns across 7 bases. Per germline, CDR1 SGHRS and CDR2 YFSETQ. This CDR3 comprises 14 residues. The junction had 6 bases not matched to a gene; V was cut back by 3 bases and J by 3 bases. In DNA form, the CDR3 reads TGCGCCAGCAGCTCCGCGGGAGTGGTCTACGAGCAGTACTTC. Encoded protein: CASSSAGVVYEQYF.

V and J are TRBV7-9 and TRBJ1-6; 7 nucleotides line up with TRBD1. J lost 10 bases, V lost 5 bases, and 14 bases had no gene match. Germline V CDR1 and CDR2: SEHNR, FQNEAQ (reference sequence). The CDR3 is 16 amino acids. CDR3 bases: TGTGCCAGCAGCCCGGTTGACGACAGGGATCACTCACCCCTCCACTTT. Protein sequence: CASSPVDDRDHSPLHF.

The rearrangement joins TRBV6-5 to TRBJ1-3; TRBD1 matches at 8 bases. Germline CDR1 and CDR2: MNHEY and SVGAGI. CDR3 size: 13 residues. V lost 10 bases, J lost 4 bases, and 6 bases stayed unmatched. For the CDR3, the DNA is TGTGCCACCGGACAGGGTTCGGGAAACACCATATATTTT. This sequence encodes CATGQGSGNTIYF.